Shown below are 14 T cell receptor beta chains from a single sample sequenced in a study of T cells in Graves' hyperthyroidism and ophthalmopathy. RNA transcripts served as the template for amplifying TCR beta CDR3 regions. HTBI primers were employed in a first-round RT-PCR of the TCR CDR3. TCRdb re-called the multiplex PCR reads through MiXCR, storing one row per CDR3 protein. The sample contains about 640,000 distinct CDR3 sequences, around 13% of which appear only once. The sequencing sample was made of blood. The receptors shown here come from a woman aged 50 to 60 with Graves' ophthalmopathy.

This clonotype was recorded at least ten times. Here the CDR3 DNA reads TGTGCCAGCAGACTATGGGCGGGAGATGAGCAGTTCTTC. Amino acid sequence: CASRLWAGDEQFF. The gene calls are TRBV7-9 and TRBJ2-1, with 7 bases lining up with TRBD2. CDR3 size: 13 residues. V gave up 6 bases and J gave up 8 bases; unmatched junction bases: 7. The germline V gene encodes CDR1 SEHNR and CDR2 FQNEAQ (reference sequence).

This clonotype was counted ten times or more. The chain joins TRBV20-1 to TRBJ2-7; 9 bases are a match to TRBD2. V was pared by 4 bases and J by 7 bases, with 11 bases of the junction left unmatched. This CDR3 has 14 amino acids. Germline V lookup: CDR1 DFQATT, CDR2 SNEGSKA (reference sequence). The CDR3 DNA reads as TGCAGTGCTAAATTAGCGGGGGCGCCTAGGGAGCAGTACTTC. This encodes CSAKLAGAPREQYF.

This chain's CDR3 is CASSASAMEGLLGYTF. The DNA for the CDR3 is TGCGCCAGCAGCGCATCGGCAATGGAGGGGCTATTGGGCTACACCTTC. This chain connects TRBV5-1 to TRBJ1-2; possible D gene TRBD1, 5 bases. This CDR3 is 16 amino acids long. V was cut by 4 bases and J by 8 bases, with 24 bases left in between. Germline V gene lookup returns CDR1 SGHRS and CDR2 YFSETQ.

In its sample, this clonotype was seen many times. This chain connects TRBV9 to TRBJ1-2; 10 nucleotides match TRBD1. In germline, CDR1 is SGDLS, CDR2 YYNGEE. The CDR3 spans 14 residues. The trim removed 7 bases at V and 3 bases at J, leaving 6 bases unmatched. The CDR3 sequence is CASGTGAGHYGYTF. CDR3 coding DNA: TGTGCCAGCGGGACAGGGGCAGGGCACTATGGCTACACCTTC. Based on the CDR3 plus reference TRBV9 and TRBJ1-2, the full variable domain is DSGVTQTPKHLITATGQRVTLRCSPRSGDLSVYWYQQSLDQGLQFLIQYYNGEERAKGNILERFSAQQFPDLHSELNLSSLELGDSALYFCASGTGAGHYGYTFGSGTRLTVV.

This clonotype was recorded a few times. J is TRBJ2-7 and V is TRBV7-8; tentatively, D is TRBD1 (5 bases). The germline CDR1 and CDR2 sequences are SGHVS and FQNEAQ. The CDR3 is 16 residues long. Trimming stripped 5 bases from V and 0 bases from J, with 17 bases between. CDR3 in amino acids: CASSRTRGQSSYEQYF. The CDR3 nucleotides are TGTGCCAGCAGCCGGACCCGCGGACAAAGCTCCTACGAGCAGTACTTC.

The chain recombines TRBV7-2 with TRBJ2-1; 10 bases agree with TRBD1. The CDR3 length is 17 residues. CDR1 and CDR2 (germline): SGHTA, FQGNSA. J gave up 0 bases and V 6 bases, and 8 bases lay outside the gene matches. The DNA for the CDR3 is TGTGCCAGCAGATATCCGGGACAGGGGAGCTCCTACAATGAGCAGTTCTTC. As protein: CASRYPGQGSSYNEQFF.

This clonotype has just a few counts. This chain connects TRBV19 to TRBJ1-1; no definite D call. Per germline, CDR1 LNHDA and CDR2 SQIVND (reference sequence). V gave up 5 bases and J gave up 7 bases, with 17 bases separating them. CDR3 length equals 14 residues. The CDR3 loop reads CASSPQYSGIEAFF. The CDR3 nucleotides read TGTGCCAGTAGTCCCCAGTACAGCGGAATTGAAGCTTTCTTT.

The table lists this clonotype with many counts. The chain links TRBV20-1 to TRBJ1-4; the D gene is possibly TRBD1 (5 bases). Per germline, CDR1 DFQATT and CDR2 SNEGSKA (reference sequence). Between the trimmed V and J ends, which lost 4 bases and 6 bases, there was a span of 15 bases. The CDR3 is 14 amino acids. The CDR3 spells CSATPNGGYEKLFF. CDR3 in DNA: TGCAGTGCTACTCCCAACGGGGGATATGAAAAACTGTTTTTT.

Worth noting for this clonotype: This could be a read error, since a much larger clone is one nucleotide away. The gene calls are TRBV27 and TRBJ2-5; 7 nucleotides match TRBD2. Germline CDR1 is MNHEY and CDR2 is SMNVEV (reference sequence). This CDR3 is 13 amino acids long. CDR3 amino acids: CTITSANQETQYF. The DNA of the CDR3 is TGTACCATTACTAGCGCCAACCAAGAGACCCAGTACTTC.

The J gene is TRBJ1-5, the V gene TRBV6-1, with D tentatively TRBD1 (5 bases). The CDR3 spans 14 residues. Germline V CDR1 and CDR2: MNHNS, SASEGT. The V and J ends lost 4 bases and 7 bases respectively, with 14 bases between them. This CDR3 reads CASSGLDSFQPQHF. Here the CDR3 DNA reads TGTGCCAGCAGTGGGCTAGACAGTTTCCAGCCCCAGCATTTT.

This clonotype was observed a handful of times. The CDR3: CASSYSQGVSYEQYF. CDR3 nucleotide sequence: TGTGCCAGCAGTTACTCTCAGGGAGTCTCCTACGAGCAGTACTTC. This sequence joins TRBV6-5 and TRBJ2-7, with D possibly called TRBD1 or TRBD2 (5 bases each). The V end lost 0 bases, the J end lost 0 bases, and 9 bases lay between the germline ends. The CDR3 consists of 15 residues. From germline, CDR1 is MNHEY and CDR2 SVGAGI.

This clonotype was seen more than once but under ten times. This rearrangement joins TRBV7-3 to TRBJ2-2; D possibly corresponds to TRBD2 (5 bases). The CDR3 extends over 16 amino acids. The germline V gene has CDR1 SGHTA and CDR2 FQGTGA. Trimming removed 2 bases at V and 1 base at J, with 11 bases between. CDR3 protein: CASSLEVRENTGELFF. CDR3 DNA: TGTGCCAGCAGCTTAGAAGTCCGGGAGAACACCGGGGAGCTGTTTTTT.

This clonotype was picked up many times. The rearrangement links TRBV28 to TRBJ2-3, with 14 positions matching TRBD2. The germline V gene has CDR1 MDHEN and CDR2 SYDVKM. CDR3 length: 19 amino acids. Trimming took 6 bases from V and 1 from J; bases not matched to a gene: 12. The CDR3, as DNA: TGTGCCAGCAGACAGACTAGCGGGAGGGCCTCATCGCGCACAGATACGCAGTATTTT. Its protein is CASRQTSGRASSRTDTQYF.

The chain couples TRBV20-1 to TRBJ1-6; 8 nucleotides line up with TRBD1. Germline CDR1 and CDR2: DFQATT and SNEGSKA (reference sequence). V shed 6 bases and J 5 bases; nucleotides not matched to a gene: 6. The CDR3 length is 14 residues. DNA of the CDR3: TGCAGTGCCCGCTCGGACAGGGATAATTCACCCCTCCACTTT. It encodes CSARSDRDNSPLHF.